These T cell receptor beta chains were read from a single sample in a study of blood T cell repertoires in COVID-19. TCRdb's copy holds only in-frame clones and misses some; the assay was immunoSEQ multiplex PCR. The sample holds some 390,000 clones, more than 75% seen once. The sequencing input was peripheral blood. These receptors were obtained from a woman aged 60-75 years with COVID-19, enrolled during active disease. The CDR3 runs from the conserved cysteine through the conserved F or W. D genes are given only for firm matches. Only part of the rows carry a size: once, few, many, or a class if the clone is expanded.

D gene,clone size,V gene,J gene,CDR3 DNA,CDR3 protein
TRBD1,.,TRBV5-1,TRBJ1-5,TGCGCCAGCAGTCCGACAGGGGTAGGGCAGCCCCAGCATTTT,CASSPTGVGQPQHF
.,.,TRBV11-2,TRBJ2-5,TGTGCCAGCAGCCATCTGGCAGAGACCCAGTACTTC,CASSHLAETQYF
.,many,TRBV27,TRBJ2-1,TGTGCCAGCAGTTTAACAGGGTACGAGCAGTTCTTC,CASSLTGYEQFF
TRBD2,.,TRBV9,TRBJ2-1,TGTGCCAGCAGCGCACAGGGGACTAGCCCCAATGAGCAGTTCTTC,CASSAQGTSPNEQFF
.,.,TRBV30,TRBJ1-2,TGTGCCTGGACCCTAGGCTATGGCTACACCTTC,CAWTLGYGYTF
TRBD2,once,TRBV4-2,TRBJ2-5,TGTGCCAGCAGCCCCCTTACGACTAGCGGGGGGGCCGGGGAGACCCAGTACTTC,CASSPLTTSGGAGETQYF
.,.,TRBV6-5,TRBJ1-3,TGTGCCAGCAGGACACAGGGATCAGGAAACACCATATATTTT,CASRTQGSGNTIYF
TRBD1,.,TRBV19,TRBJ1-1,TGTGCCAGCCGCACAGGGGATTCTTGGACTGAAGCTTTCTTT,CASRTGDSWTEAFF
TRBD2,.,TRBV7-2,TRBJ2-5,TGTGCCAGCAGCAAACGGACTAGCGGAGAGACCCAGTACTTC,CASSKRTSGETQYF
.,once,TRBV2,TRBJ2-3,TGTGCCAGCAGTGAAGCATTCTCCCGAGGGACAGATACGCAGTATTTT,CASSEAFSRGTDTQYF
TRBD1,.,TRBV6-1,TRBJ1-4,TGTGCCAGCAGTGATCCTAAGGTACCAGGGGGAGGAGAAAAACTGTTTTTT,CASSDPKVPGGGEKLFF
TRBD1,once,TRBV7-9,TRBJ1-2,TGTGCCAGCAGCGTCGGGACAGCCCTCTATGGCTACACCTTC,CASSVGTALYGYTF
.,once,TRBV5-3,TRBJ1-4,TGTGCCAGAAGCCCGGACAGCACAAATGAAAAACTGTTTTTT,CARSPDSTNEKLFF
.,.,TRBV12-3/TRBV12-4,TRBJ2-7,TGTGCCAGCAGTTTATTGAGGGACGAGCAGTACTTC,CASSLLRDEQYF
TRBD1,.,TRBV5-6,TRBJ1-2,TGTGCCAGCAGCTTGGAGCGGACAGGGGGCGGCTACACCTTC,CASSLERTGGGYTF
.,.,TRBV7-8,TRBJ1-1,TGTGCCAGCAGCCCGACTCAGCATGGTACTGAAGCTTTCTTT,CASSPTQHGTEAFF
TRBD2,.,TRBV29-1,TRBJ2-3,TGCAGCGTCGGACTAGCGGGGGGGCGTCTAGATACGCAGTATTTT,CSVGLAGGRLDTQYF
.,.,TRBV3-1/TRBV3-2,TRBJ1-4,TGTGCCAGCAGCCAAGTCCTCAGTAATGAAAAACTGTTTTTT,CASSQVLSNEKLFF
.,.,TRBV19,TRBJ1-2,TGTGCCAGTACATGGGCAGAGAACTATGGCTACACCTTC,CASTWAENYGYTF
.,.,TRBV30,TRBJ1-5,TGTGCCTGGAGACTAAGCGGGGCCAATCAGCCCCAGCATTTT,CAWRLSGANQPQHF
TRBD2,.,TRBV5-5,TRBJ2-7,TGTGCCAGCCTCCCGGGGGGGGGCAGTTATTACGAGCAGTACTTC,CASLPGGGSYYEQYF
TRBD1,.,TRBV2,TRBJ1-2,TGTGCCAGCAGCCTACAGGGGAACTATGGCTACACCTTC,CASSLQGNYGYTF
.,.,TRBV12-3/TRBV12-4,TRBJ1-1,TGTGCCAGCAGCCCGGACAGCCCCAAGGCTTTCTTT,CASSPDSPKAFF
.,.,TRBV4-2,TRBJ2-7,TGTGCCAGCAGCCAAGATCCTGGACAGTCCTACGAGCAGTACTTC,CASSQDPGQSYEQYF
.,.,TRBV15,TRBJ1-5,TGTGCCACCAGCAGAGATCGAGGCATAGAACAGCCCCAGCATTTT,CATSRDRGIEQPQHF
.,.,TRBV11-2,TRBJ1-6,TGTGCCAGCAGCGAAGGCGGGGATACGGCACCCCTCCACTTT,CASSEGGDTAPLHF
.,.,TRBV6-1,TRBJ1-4,TGTGCCAGCAGTGAAATGCTGTCCCTCCTCACCGGTGAAAAACTGTTTTTT,CASSEMLSLLTGEKLFF
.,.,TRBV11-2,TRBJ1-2,TGTGCCAGCAGCTCGACAGCTATTGCGCTCTATGGCTACACCTTC,CASSSTAIALYGYTF
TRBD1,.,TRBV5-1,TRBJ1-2,TGCGCCAGCAGCTTGAGTACCCTAGCACAGGGGAGTGGCTACACCTTC,CASSLSTLAQGSGYTF
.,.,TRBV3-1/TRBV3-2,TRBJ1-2,TGTGCCAGCAGCAGACCCGGGTCTCCTAACTATGGCTACACCTTC,CASSRPGSPNYGYTF
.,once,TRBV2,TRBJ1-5,TGTGCCAGCAGTCCACAGGGCCGTAGCAATCAGCCCCAGCATTTT,CASSPQGRSNQPQHF
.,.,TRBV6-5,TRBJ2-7,TGTGCCAGCAGTCCTCAGGGTTACGAGCAGTACTTC,CASSPQGYEQYF
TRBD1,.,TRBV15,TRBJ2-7,TGTGCCACCAGCAGAGATCCGACAGGGCACGAGCAGTACTTC,CATSRDPTGHEQYF
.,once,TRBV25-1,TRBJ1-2,TGTGCCAGCAGGCCGGGACATAGATATGGCTACACCTTC,CASRPGHRYGYTF
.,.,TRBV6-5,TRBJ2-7,TGTGCCAGCAGTTACTCGGCAAGCTACGAGCAGTACTTC,CASSYSASYEQYF
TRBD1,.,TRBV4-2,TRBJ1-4,TGTGCCAGCGGAAAAGGGACAGGGAGCGAAAAACTGTTTTTT,CASGKGTGSEKLFF
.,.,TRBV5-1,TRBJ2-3,TGCGCCAGCAGCGGATGGGACAAATGGGGCACAGATACGCAGTATTTT,CASSGWDKWGTDTQYF
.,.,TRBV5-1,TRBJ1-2,TGCGCCAGCAGCCCACCCGGGACGCGGGAGGGTGGACGCTACACCTTC,CASSPPGTREGGRYTF
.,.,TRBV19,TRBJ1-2,TGTGCCAGTAGCAATCAGCGATCCACTGGCTACACCTTC,CASSNQRSTGYTF
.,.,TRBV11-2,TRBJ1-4,TGTGCCAGCAGCTCCCCCTCCGCCAGAACTAATGAAAAACTGTTTTTT,CASSSPSARTNEKLFF
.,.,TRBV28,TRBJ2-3,TGTGCCAGCAGTTTATCGACAGACGCCACAGATACGCAGTATTTT,CASSLSTDATDTQYF
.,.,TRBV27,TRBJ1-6,TGTGCCAGCAGTTTCCGAGGGTCTGCGGGTTCACCCCTCCACTTT,CASSFRGSAGSPLHF